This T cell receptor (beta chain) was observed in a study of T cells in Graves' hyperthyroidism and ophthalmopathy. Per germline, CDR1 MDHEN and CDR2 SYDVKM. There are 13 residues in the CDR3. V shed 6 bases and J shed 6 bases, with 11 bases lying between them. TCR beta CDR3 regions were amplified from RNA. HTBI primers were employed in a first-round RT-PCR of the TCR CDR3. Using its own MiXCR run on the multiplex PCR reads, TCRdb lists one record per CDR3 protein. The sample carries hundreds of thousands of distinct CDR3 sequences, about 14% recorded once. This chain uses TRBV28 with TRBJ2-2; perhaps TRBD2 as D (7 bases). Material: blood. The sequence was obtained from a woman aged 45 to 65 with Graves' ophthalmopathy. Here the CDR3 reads CASRGEGAGELFF. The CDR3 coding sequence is TGTGCCAGCAGAGGGGAGGGGGCCGGGGAGCTGTTTTTT.